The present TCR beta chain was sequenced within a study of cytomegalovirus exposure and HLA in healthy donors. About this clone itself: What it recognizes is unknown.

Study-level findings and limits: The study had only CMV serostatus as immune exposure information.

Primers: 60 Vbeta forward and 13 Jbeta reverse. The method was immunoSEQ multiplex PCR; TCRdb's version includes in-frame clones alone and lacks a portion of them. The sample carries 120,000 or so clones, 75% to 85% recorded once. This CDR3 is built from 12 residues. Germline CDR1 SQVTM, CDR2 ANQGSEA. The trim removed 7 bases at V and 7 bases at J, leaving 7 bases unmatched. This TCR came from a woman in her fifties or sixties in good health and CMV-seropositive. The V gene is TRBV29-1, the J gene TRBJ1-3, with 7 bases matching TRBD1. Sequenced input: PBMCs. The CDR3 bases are TGCAGCGGGGACAGAGCTCTGAACACCATATATTTT. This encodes CSGDRALNTIYF. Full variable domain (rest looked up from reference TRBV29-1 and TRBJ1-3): SAVISQKPSRDICQRGTSLTIQCQVDSQVTMMFWYRQQPGQSLTLIATANQGSEATYESGFVIDKFPISRPNLTFSTLTVSNMSPEDSSIYLCSGDRALNTIYFGEGSWLTVV.